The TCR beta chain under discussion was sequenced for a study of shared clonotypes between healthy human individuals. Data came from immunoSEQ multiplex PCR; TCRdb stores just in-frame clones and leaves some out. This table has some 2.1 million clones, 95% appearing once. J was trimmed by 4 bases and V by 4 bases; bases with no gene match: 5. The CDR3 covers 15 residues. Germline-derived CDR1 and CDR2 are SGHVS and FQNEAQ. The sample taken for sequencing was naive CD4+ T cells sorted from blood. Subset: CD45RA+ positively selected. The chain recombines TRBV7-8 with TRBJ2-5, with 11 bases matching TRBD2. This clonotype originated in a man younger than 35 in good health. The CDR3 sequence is CASSSLAGGGETQYF. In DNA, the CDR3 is TGTGCCAGCAGCTCGCTAGCGGGAGGTGGAGAGACCCAGTACTTC.